Listed below are T cell receptor beta chains from one sample, sequenced in a study of blood T cell repertoires in COVID-19. The method was immunoSEQ multiplex PCR; TCRdb's version includes in-frame clones alone and lacks a portion of them. The sample lists over 200,000 clones, approximately 80% occurring once. Sequencing was carried out using PBMCs or T cells enriched from blood (not recorded which). Every receptor here comes from a man aged 55-75 years who had recovered from COVID-19. The CDR3 runs from the conserved cysteine through the conserved F or W. The order of the fields is D gene, clone size, V gene, J gene, CDR3 DNA, CDR3 protein. The D gene is left open where the match is weak. Size tells how often a clone was seen (once, few, many) or the class of an expanded clone, and some rows leave it out.

D: TRBD1
size: .
V: TRBV4-1
J: TRBJ2-3
DNA: TGCGCCAGCAGTCTCGAAGGACAGGTTAGCACAGATACGCAGTATTTT
CDR3: CASSLEGQVSTDTQYF

D: TRBD1
size: .
V: TRBV19
J: TRBJ1-1
DNA: TGTGCCAGTAGTGCCGGGGACAGGATGAACACTGAAGCTTTCTTT
CDR3: CASSAGDRMNTEAFF

D: .
size: .
V: TRBV5-6
J: TRBJ1-1
DNA: TGTGCCAGCAGCGAAATTGGACAGCTGAACACTGAAGCTTTCTTT
CDR3: CASSEIGQLNTEAFF

D: TRBD1
size: .
V: TRBV24-1
J: TRBJ2-1
DNA: TGTGCCACCAGTGAGTCGACAGGGGGCACCATGGAGCAGTTCTTC
CDR3: CATSESTGGTMEQFF

D: TRBD1
size: once
V: TRBV5-1
J: TRBJ2-6
DNA: TGCGCCAGCGGGCAGGGGGACGGGGCCAACGTCCTGACTTTC
CDR3: CASGQGDGANVLTF

D: .
size: .
V: TRBV13
J: TRBJ1-1
DNA: TGTGCCAGCAGCTTAATCTTGAACACTGAAGCTTTCTTT
CDR3: CASSLILNTEAFF

D: TRBD2
size: .
V: TRBV7-2
J: TRBJ2-3
DNA: TGTGCCAGCAGCCTAAGCGGGGGGGCAACAGATACGCAGTATTTT
CDR3: CASSLSGGATDTQYF

D: .
size: .
V: TRBV13
J: TRBJ1-1
DNA: TGTGCCAGCAGCTTACGGCGGTACACTGAAGCTTTCTTT
CDR3: CASSLRRYTEAFF

D: .
size: .
V: TRBV6-5
J: TRBJ1-1
DNA: TGTGCCAGCAGGGGGCGGTGGCTTACTGAAGCTTTCTTT
CDR3: CASRGRWLTEAFF

D: .
size: .
V: TRBV7-2
J: TRBJ1-1
DNA: TGTGCCAGCAGCTTAGGGGGCGCAGGTGAAGCTTTCTTT
CDR3: CASSLGGAGEAFF

D: .
size: .
V: TRBV25-1
J: TRBJ2-2
DNA: TGTGCCAGCAGTGAATCGAAAGGGCTGGGAGCCGGGGAGCTGTTTTTT
CDR3: CASSESKGLGAGELFF

D: .
size: .
V: TRBV11-3
J: TRBJ1-4
DNA: TGTGCCAGCTGCAGGTCTAATGAAAAACTGTTTTTT
CDR3: CASCRSNEKLFF

D: .
size: .
V: TRBV3-1/TRBV3-2
J: TRBJ2-5
DNA: TGTGCCAGCAGCCAAGGTACAGTTCGGGAGACCCAGTACTTC
CDR3: CASSQGTVRETQYF

D: .
size: .
V: TRBV10-2
J: TRBJ2-7
DNA: TGCGCCAGCAGTGAGCTCCACGAGCAGTACTTC
CDR3: CASSELHEQYF

D: .
size: .
V: TRBV19
J: TRBJ1-3
DNA: TGTGCCAGTAGTGATCCGGCTGGCGGTAAGCGGGACACCATATATTTT
CDR3: CASSDPAGGKRDTIYF

D: .
size: .
V: TRBV29-1
J: TRBJ1-1
DNA: TGCAGCGCCACCGGGTTTATGGGGGGAAGGAACACTGAAGCTTTCTTT
CDR3: CSATGFMGGRNTEAFF

D: .
size: .
V: TRBV6-5
J: TRBJ2-5
DNA: TGTGCCAGCACTACGGGGGGACAAGTGGAGACCCAGTACTTC
CDR3: CASTTGGQVETQYF

D: .
size: .
V: TRBV24-1
J: TRBJ2-7
DNA: TGTGCCACCAGTGAGCCTACAGGGTGGGAGCAGTACTTC
CDR3: CATSEPTGWEQYF

D: TRBD2
size: .
V: TRBV5-4
J: TRBJ2-2
DNA: TGTGCCAGCAGCTGGTCAGCGGGGGGGCCCGGGGAGCTGTTTTTT
CDR3: CASSWSAGGPGELFF

D: TRBD1
size: .
V: TRBV7-8
J: TRBJ2-1
DNA: TGTGCCAGCAGCTTCCAACCGGGACAGCGCCTCAATGAGCAGTTCTTC
CDR3: CASSFQPGQRLNEQFF

D: TRBD1
size: .
V: TRBV20-1
J: TRBJ1-5
DNA: TGCAGTGCTAGTCGCACGGGACAGGGGAGTCAGCCCCAGCATTTT
CDR3: CSASRTGQGSQPQHF

D: .
size: .
V: TRBV29-1
J: TRBJ2-1
DNA: TGCAGCGTTGATAGACCGACAGGTTCCCTTATCCATGAGCAGTTCTTC
CDR3: CSVDRPTGSLIHEQFF

D: TRBD1
size: few
V: TRBV2
J: TRBJ2-7
DNA: TGTGCCAGCAGGCCTGGACAGGGGATCTACGAGCAGTACTTC
CDR3: CASRPGQGIYEQYF

D: TRBD1
size: .
V: TRBV6-5
J: TRBJ1-2
DNA: TGTGCCAGCAGACGCCGGGACAGGGGGTTCTATGGCTACACCTTC
CDR3: CASRRRDRGFYGYTF

D: .
size: .
V: TRBV19
J: TRBJ1-3
DNA: TGTGCCAGTAGTCAGGGTCGCTCTGGAAACACCATATATTTT
CDR3: CASSQGRSGNTIYF

D: TRBD2
size: once
V: TRBV6-1
J: TRBJ2-7
DNA: TGTGCCAGCAGTGAAAAGGGACTAGCCTACGAGCAGTACTTC
CDR3: CASSEKGLAYEQYF

D: TRBD1
size: .
V: TRBV19
J: TRBJ1-6
DNA: TGTGCCAGTAGTGAATGGACAGGGATTAATTCACCCCTCCACTTT
CDR3: CASSEWTGINSPLHF

D: .
size: .
V: TRBV6-5
J: TRBJ1-4
DNA: TGTGCCAGCAGTTGGAATCGGGACACGGGGAGAGAAAAACTGTTTTTT
CDR3: CASSWNRDTGREKLFF

D: TRBD1
size: .
V: TRBV6-5
J: TRBJ1-5
DNA: TGTGCCAGCAGACGGACAGGGTTTCCCAGACAGCCCCAGCATTTT
CDR3: CASRRTGFPRQPQHF

D: .
size: .
V: TRBV3-1/TRBV3-2
J: TRBJ2-1
DNA: TGTGCCAGCAGCCAAACTAACCTCGGTGAGCAGTTCTTC
CDR3: CASSQTNLGEQFF

D: TRBD2
size: .
V: TRBV18
J: TRBJ2-5
DNA: TGTGCCAGCTCAGCTCGACAGCGGGGGGCCGGGGAGACCCAGTACTTC
CDR3: CASSARQRGAGETQYF

D: .
size: .
V: TRBV18
J: TRBJ2-7
DNA: TGTGCCAGCTCACCAACGGGACTCTCCTATTCCTACGAGCAGTACTTC
CDR3: CASSPTGLSYSYEQYF

D: TRBD1
size: once
V: TRBV3-1/TRBV3-2
J: TRBJ1-5
DNA: TGTGCCAGCAGCGAAGAAGGTTTGGGACAGGGGGCGAATAGCAATCAGCCCCAGCATTTT
CDR3: CASSEEGLGQGANSNQPQHF

D: .
size: few
V: TRBV29-1
J: TRBJ2-1
DNA: TGCAGCGTTGTGTTCCCCCAGGGTGCCTACAATGAGCAGTTCTTC
CDR3: CSVVFPQGAYNEQFF

D: .
size: .
V: TRBV5-4
J: TRBJ1-1
DNA: TGTGCCAGCAGCCCTGGGGGGGCAAGCAGCACTGAAGCTTTCTTT
CDR3: CASSPGGASSTEAFF

D: .
size: .
V: TRBV6-2/TRBV6-3
J: TRBJ1-5
DNA: TGTGCCAGCAGTTGGGGACTCAACCCTTCTCTCAGGCAGCCCCAGCATTTT
CDR3: CASSWGLNPSLRQPQHF

D: .
size: .
V: TRBV5-1
J: TRBJ1-1
DNA: TGCGCCAGCAGCTCGGCGACACCAAACACTGAAGCTTTCTTT
CDR3: CASSSATPNTEAFF

D: TRBD2
size: .
V: TRBV7-6
J: TRBJ2-3
DNA: TGTGCCAGCAGCCCTCTGGGGGGGGGTTCAGATACGCAGTATTTT
CDR3: CASSPLGGGSDTQYF

D: .
size: .
V: TRBV7-8
J: TRBJ1-2
DNA: TGTGCCAGCAGCTTAGGAACAGAATATGGCTACACCTTC
CDR3: CASSLGTEYGYTF

D: .
size: once
V: TRBV6-6
J: TRBJ1-1
DNA: TGTGCCAGCAGTTCAACGGGGGGGGGAGTTTCTGAAGCTTTCTTT
CDR3: CASSSTGGGVSEAFF

D: TRBD1
size: .
V: TRBV12-3/TRBV12-4
J: TRBJ1-1
DNA: TGTGCCAGCAGTCGGACAGGTGAAGCTTTCTTT
CDR3: CASSRTGEAFF

D: TRBD1
size: .
V: TRBV19
J: TRBJ1-1
DNA: TGTGCCAGTCACGCTACTCCGGGACAGGGGAACACTGAAGCTTTCTTT
CDR3: CASHATPGQGNTEAFF

D: .
size: .
V: TRBV30
J: TRBJ2-2
DNA: TGTGCCTGGAGTGACGGACTGAACACCGGGGAGCTGTTTTTT
CDR3: CAWSDGLNTGELFF

D: .
size: .
V: TRBV5-6
J: TRBJ2-1
DNA: TGTGCCAGCTCTGCGGTGACTATCTCCTACAATGAGCAGTTCTTC
CDR3: CASSAVTISYNEQFF

D: TRBD1
size: .
V: TRBV6-8
J: TRBJ1-1
DNA: TGTGCCAGCAGTTCGAGGACAGGGGGCGAGGTGAGCACTGAAGCTTTCTTT
CDR3: CASSSRTGGEVSTEAFF

D: .
size: .
V: TRBV21-1
J: TRBJ2-7
DNA: TGTGCCAGCAGCAGGGGACAGGGGGTAAATTTCCACGAGCAGTACTTC
CDR3: CASSRGQGVNFHEQYF

D: .
size: .
V: TRBV18
J: TRBJ2-7
DNA: TGTGCCAGCTCACGGCAGGGCTACGAGCAGTACTTC
CDR3: CASSRQGYEQYF

D: .
size: once
V: TRBV2
J: TRBJ1-3
DNA: TGTGCCAGCAGCCCTATCAAAAATGGAAACACCATATATTTT
CDR3: CASSPIKNGNTIYF

D: .
size: .
V: TRBV9
J: TRBJ2-6
DNA: TGTGCCAGCAGCGTAAGGGTTGGCAGGGAAAACTCTGGGGCCAACGTCCTGACTTTC
CDR3: CASSVRVGRENSGANVLTF